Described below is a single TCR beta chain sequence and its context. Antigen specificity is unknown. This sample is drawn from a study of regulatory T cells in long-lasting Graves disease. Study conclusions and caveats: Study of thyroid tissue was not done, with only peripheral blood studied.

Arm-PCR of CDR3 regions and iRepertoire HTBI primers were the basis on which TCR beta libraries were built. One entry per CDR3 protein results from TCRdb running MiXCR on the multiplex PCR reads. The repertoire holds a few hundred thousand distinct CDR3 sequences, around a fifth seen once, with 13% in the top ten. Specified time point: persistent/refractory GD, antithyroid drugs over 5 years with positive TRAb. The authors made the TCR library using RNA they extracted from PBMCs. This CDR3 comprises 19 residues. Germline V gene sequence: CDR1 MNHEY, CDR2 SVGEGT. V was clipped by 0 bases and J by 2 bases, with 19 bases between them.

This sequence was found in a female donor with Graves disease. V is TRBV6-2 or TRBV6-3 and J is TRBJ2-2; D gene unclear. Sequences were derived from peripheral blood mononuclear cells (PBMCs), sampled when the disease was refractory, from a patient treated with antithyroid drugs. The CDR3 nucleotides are TGTGCCAGCAGTTACTCGAGAAAAATCTTAATATCTAACACCGGGGAGCTGTTTTTT. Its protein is CASSYSRKILISNTGELFF.